The 21 T cell receptor beta chains below all came from one sample that was sequenced in a study of multiple sclerosis patients with progressive multifocal leukoencephalopathy (dated 2019 in TCRdb). The library was prepared using the immunoSEQ multiplex PCR assay. Here the immuneACCESS table is served through TCRdb, limited to in-frame sequences with V and J called. Missing clones are a known gap in these copies; in checked studies unresolved V genes cover under half, and the rest lacks a known reason. In this sample the table shows 30,000 or so clones, 75% to 90% of which occur a single time. Together, the top ten hold around 12% of the sample. In the paper's terms, the time point label means: time of PML onset. The meaning of the sample's treatment or condition label: on natalizumab therapy at sampling. The sample in question was PBMCs, obtained from a patient treated with natalizumab. Every receptor here comes from a woman aged 25 to 39 with progressive multifocal leukoencephalopathy.

The chain combines TRBV19 with TRBJ1-5; perhaps TRBD1 as D (6 bases). The germline V gene encodes CDR1 LNHDA and CDR2 SQIVND (reference sequence). The CDR3 is 15 amino acids. V was pared by 3 bases and J by 5 bases, with 14 bases between. The CDR3 protein is CASSINRVGDQPQHF. Here the CDR3 DNA reads TGTGCCAGTAGTATTAACAGGGTAGGGGATCAGCCCCAGCATTTT.

The CDR3 protein is CASSDRGNINQPQHF. The CDR3 DNA reads TGTGCCAGCAGTGATAGGGGTAATATCAATCAGCCCCAGCATTTT. The chain couples TRBV2 to TRBJ1-5, with D perhaps TRBD1 (5 bases). The length of the CDR3 is 15 residues. Germline V gene data show CDR1 as SNHLY and CDR2 as FYNNEI. The germline V and J ends were trimmed by 3 bases and 3 bases, with 12 bases remaining between them.

The gene calls are TRBV6-6 and TRBJ1-1; 7 bases are shared with TRBD1. This CDR3 spans 13 amino acids. The V and J ends lost 8 bases and 4 bases, in that order; junction bases with no gene match: 7. The germline gives CDR1 MNHNY, CDR2 SVGAGI (reference sequence). The CDR3 region has the DNA TGTGCCAGCTCTCCACCAGGGGGCACTGAAGCTTTCTTT. Encoded protein: CASSPPGGTEAFF.

V usage is TRBV6-1 and J usage is TRBJ1-1, with 7 bases aligning to TRBD1. The CDR3 contains 13 residues. The V gene's germline CDR1 is MNHNS and CDR2 SASEGT. The V gene end was trimmed by 6 bases and the J gene end by 3 bases; junction bases not matched to a gene: 4. Written as DNA, the CDR3 is TGTGCCAGCAGCTTGGACAGGTACACTGAAGCTTTCTTT. The encoded protein is CASSLDRYTEAFF.

This chain joins TRBV5-1 and TRBJ2-7; D not certain. CDR3 length: 13 residues. The germline V and J ends were trimmed by 0 bases and 3 bases, with 7 bases remaining between them. Per germline, CDR1 SGHRS and CDR2 YFSETQ. This CDR3 reads CASSLGQSYEQYF. The CDR3 DNA reads as TGCGCCAGCAGCTTGGGTCAGAGCTACGAGCAGTACTTC.

The chain employs TRBV30 and TRBJ1-2, with TRBD1 matching 8 bases. Germline CDR1 is GTSNPN and CDR2 is SVGIG (reference sequence). Unmatched junction bases numbered 8, after V lost 3 bases and J lost 5 bases. The CDR3 runs to 14 residues. In DNA form, the CDR3 reads TGTGCCTGGAGGGGACAGGCGACTGGGTATGGCTACACCTTC. The encoded protein is CAWRGQATGYGYTF. The complete variable domain, with remaining parts taken from reference TRBV30 and TRBJ1-2, reads SQTIHQWPATLVQPVGSPLSLECTVEGTSNPNLYWYRQAAGRGLQLLFYSVGIGQISSEVPQNLSASRPQDRQFILSSKKLLLSDSGFYLCAWRGQATGYGYTFGSGTRLTVV.

The rearrangement uses TRBV5-4 and TRBJ2-7, with TRBD1 matching over 7 bases. CDR1 is SGHNT and CDR2 is YYREEE in the germline V gene (reference sequence). The ends lost 4 bases at V and 0 bases at J; junction bases unmatched: 7. CDR3 length equals 15 residues. CDR3 sequence (DNA): TGTGCCAGCAGCGATCCGGACAGGCTCTCCTACGAGCAGTACTTC. This codes for CASSDPDRLSYEQYF.

V gene TRBV5-1 combines with J gene TRBJ2-2, with unresolved D. Germline V gene data show CDR1 as SGHRS and CDR2 as YFSETQ. Trimming left V 3 bases short and J 1 base short, with 10 bases between. The CDR3 has 15 residues. The CDR3 protein is CASSYAEMNTGELFF. The DNA for the CDR3 is TGCGCCAGCAGCTATGCAGAGATGAACACCGGGGAGCTGTTTTTT.

The rearrangement links TRBV13 to TRBJ2-3; 9 nucleotides match TRBD2. V shed 5 bases, J shed 0 bases, and the junction held 3 bases outside the gene matches. Germline loops: CDR1 PRHDT, CDR2 FYEKMQ (reference sequence). The CDR3 spans 15 residues. CDR3 protein: CASSHTSGSTDTQYF. CDR3 bases: TGTGCCAGCAGCCACACTAGCGGGAGCACAGATACGCAGTATTTT.

This sequence joins TRBV28 and TRBJ1-2, with TRBD1 matching 9 bases. The V segment lost 2 bases and the J segment 4 bases; nucleotides outside the gene matches: 8. The CDR3 is 16 amino acids. Germline CDR1 reads MDHEN; CDR2 reads SYDVKM. The DNA of the CDR3 is TGTGCCAGCAGTTTAAGGGACAGGGACAGGGCCTATGGCTACACCTTC. It yields the protein CASSLRDRDRAYGYTF.

The genes are TRBV19 and TRBJ2-7, with D maybe TRBD2 (6 bases). The V gene lost 1 base and the J gene lost 3 bases, with 13 bases spanning the gap. CDR3 length equals 15 residues. Germline loops: CDR1 LNHDA, CDR2 SQIVND (reference sequence). This CDR3 is CASSIAASGGYEQYF. CDR3 DNA sequence: TGTGCCAGTAGTATAGCCGCTTCCGGGGGCTACGAGCAGTACTTC.

The chain uses TRBV7-7 and TRBJ1-1; 8 bases align to TRBD1. CDR1 and CDR2 from the germline V gene are SSHAT and FNYEAQ (reference sequence). The CDR3 is 13 residues long. With 1 base clipped from V and 8 bases from J, the junction kept 3 bases outside the gene matches. CDR3 nucleotides: TGTGCCAGCAGCTTAGACAGGGGGACCGAAGCTTTCTTT. As protein: CASSLDRGTEAFF.

J is TRBJ1-5 and V is TRBV4-1; D may be TRBD1 (6 bases). V gave up 2 bases and J gave up 0 bases, with 20 bases separating them. CDR3 length equals 19 residues. The V gene's germline CDR1 is MGHRA and CDR2 YSYEKL. In nucleotides, the CDR3 is TGCGCCAGCAGCCAATCAGCTCTCGGACAGTTATATAGCAATCAGCCCCAGCATTTT. Translation: CASSQSALGQLYSNQPQHF.

In this sample, this clone turned up once. The chain carries TRBV9 and TRBJ1-1, with D unclear. Trimming cost V 4 bases and J 6 bases, with 10 bases left between them. The CDR3 runs to 12 residues. Germline CDR1 SGDLS, CDR2 YYNGEE. The CDR3 DNA is TGTGCCAGCAGCCCCCAGCGACCTGAAGCTTTCTTT. This encodes CASSPQRPEAFF.

CDR3 sequence reads: CASRGRGRTGELFF. The DNA of the CDR3 is TGTGCCAGCAGAGGCAGGGGGCGAACCGGGGAGCTGTTTTTT. The rearrangement joins TRBV6-1 to TRBJ2-2; 8 bases line up with TRBD1. Germline CDR1 and CDR2: MNHNS and SASEGT. V dropped 6 bases and J dropped 5; count of bases not matched to a gene: 5. The CDR3 contains 14 residues.

In nucleotides, the CDR3 is TGTGCCAGCTCACCACCGGGATCGGCAGGGGGACTCTATGGCTACACCTTC. This gives the protein CASSPPGSAGGLYGYTF. The chain links TRBV18 to TRBJ1-2, with 7 bases aligning to TRBD1. Unmatched junction bases numbered 11, after V lost 0 bases and J lost 4 bases. This CDR3 is 17 amino acids long. Looked up from germline, CDR1 is KGHSH and CDR2 is LQKENI. Full variable domain (remainder filled in from reference TRBV18 and TRBJ1-2): NAGVMQNPRHLVRRRGQEARLRCSPMKGHSHVYWYRQLPEEGLKFMVYLQKENIIDESGMPKERFSAEFPKEGPSILRIQQVVRGDSAAYFCASSPPGSAGGLYGYTFGSGTRLTVV.

The chain carries TRBV6-6 and TRBJ1-3; the D gene is possibly TRBD1 (5 bases). V dropped 5 bases and J dropped 8 bases, with 7 bases sitting between them. The CDR3 is 11 residues long. The germline V gene encodes CDR1 MNHNY and CDR2 SVGAGI (reference sequence). This CDR3 is CASSPRDTIYF. CDR3 nucleotide sequence: TGTGCCAGCAGTCCCAGGGACACCATATATTTT.

This clone was found once. The gene calls are TRBV27 and TRBJ1-1; a weak D match, TRBD1 (5 bases). Trimming left V 9 bases short and J 4 bases short, with 21 bases between. This CDR3 contains 15 residues. From germline, CDR1 is MNHEY and CDR2 SMNVEV (reference sequence). In DNA form, the CDR3 reads TGTGCCAGTTCTTCCTCGGGCACGAGGGGCACTGAAGCTTTCTTT. Its protein product is CASSSSGTRGTEAFF.

The V and J genes are TRBV5-4 and TRBJ1-1; no firm D call. The CDR3 spans 12 residues. V lost 4 bases and J lost 1, with 5 bases in between. Germline CDR1 reads SGHNT; CDR2 reads YYREEE (reference sequence). The CDR3 reads CASSPGNTEAFF. CDR3 coding DNA: TGTGCCAGCAGCCCAGGGAACACTGAAGCTTTCTTT.

Only one count was recorded for this clone. This chain links TRBV9 with TRBJ1-2; tentatively, D is TRBD1 (5 bases). The CDR3 contains 12 residues. Germline V gene lookup returns CDR1 SGDLS and CDR2 YYNGEE. Trimming took off 4 bases at V and 6 bases at J, with 10 bases between the two ends. Here the CDR3 DNA reads TGTGCCAGCAGCCAGGGAGGGCATGGCTACACCTTC. It specifies CASSQGGHGYTF.

The chain has TRBV19 and TRBJ2-3; D perhaps matches TRBD2 (5 bases). This CDR3 has 15 amino acids. CDR1 is LNHDA, CDR2 SQIVND, per germline (reference sequence). Deletions cut 7 bases from V and 2 bases from J, with 16 bases between. The CDR3 region is CASTRVAANTDTQYF. The CDR3 nucleotides read TGTGCCAGTACGAGGGTTGCGGCTAACACAGATACGCAGTATTTT. Supplemented by reference TRBV19 and TRBJ2-3, the full variable domain reads DGGITQSPKYLFRKEGQNVTLSCEQNLNHDAMYWYRQDPGQGLRLIYYSQIVNDFQKGDIAEGYSVSREKKESFPLTVTSAQKNPTAFYLCASTRVAANTDTQYFGPGTRLTVL.